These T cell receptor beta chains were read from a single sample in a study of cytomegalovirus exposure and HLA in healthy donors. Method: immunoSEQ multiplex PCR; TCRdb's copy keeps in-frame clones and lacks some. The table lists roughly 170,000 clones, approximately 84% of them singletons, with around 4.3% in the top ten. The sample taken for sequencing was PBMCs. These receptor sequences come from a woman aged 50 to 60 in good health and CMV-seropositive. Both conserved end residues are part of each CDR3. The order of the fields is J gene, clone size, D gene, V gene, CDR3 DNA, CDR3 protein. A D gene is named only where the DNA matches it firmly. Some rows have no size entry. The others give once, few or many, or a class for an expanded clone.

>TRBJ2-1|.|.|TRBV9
TGTGCCAGCAGCCCCCCGGGGGTTGAGCAGTTCTTC
CASSPPGVEQFF
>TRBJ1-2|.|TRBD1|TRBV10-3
TGTGCCATCAGGCAGGACGACAGGGGGGATGGCTACACCTTC
CAIRQDDRGDGYTF
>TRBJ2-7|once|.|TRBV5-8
TGTGCCAGCAGCTCGGACTTGCCCTACGAGCAGTACTTC
CASSSDLPYEQYF
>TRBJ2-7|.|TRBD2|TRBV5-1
TGCGCCAGCAGCTTGGGGGCTAGCGGGGGGAACGAGCAGTACTTC
CASSLGASGGNEQYF
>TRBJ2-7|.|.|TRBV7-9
TGTTCCAGCAGCTTAGAGCCGGGGATTCGATACGAGCAGTACTTC
CSSSLEPGIRYEQYF
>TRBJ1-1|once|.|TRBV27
TGTGCCAGCAGTTTATATGGCACAAACACTGAAGCTTTCTTT
CASSLYGTNTEAFF
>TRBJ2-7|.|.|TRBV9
TGTGCCAGCAGCGTAGGTCAGTCCAGCTCCTACGAGCAGTACTTC
CASSVGQSSSYEQYF
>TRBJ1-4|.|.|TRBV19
TGTGCCAGTAGTACCCCGGGGACTAATGAAAAACTGTTTTTT
CASSTPGTNEKLFF
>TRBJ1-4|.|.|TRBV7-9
TGTGCCAGCAGCTTAGCTGGGCAGGGAACTAATGAAAAACTGTTTTTT
CASSLAGQGTNEKLFF
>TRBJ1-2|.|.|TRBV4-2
TGTGCCAGCAGCCCCCAAGATAGTAGGGGGAACTATGGCTACACCTTC
CASSPQDSRGNYGYTF
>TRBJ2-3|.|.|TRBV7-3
TGTGCCAGCAGCTTAAACCGGGGGGCGTATTTT
CASSLNRGAYF
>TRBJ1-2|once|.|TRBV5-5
TGTGCCAGCAGCTTGCTCGCAGGGGAAGCGGATGGCTACACCTTC
CASSLLAGEADGYTF
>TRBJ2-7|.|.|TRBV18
TGTGCCAGCTCACCCGGGCAGGGGTCCTCCTACGAGCAGTACTTC
CASSPGQGSSYEQYF